The text below deals with one T cell receptor beta chain. The table came from immunoSEQ multiplex PCR; TCRdb's copy has only in-frame clones and leaves some out. The data contain under 65,000 clones, roughly 86% of them seen just once; the ten biggest clones take up approximately 12%. This sample was taken from a study of control samples from healthy donors and cancer patients. The TCR was taken from a woman aged 60-75 years with lung cancer. The sample comprised PBMCs.

CDR3 in amino acids: CAIRPGQGDSPLHF. The CDR3 DNA sequence: TGTGCCATCAGACCGGGACAGGGGGATTCACCCCTCCACTTT. The chain couples TRBV10-3 to TRBJ1-6; the match to TRBD1 covers 11 bases. The CDR3 is 14 residues long. With V trimmed by 6 bases and J by 8 bases, 3 bases remained unmatched. In germline, CDR1 is ENHRY, CDR2 SYGVKD.